Following are 21 T cell receptor beta chains from one sample sequenced in a study of blood T cell repertoires in COVID-19 (dated by TCRdb to the early 2020s). Receptor amplification or capture employed the immunoSEQ multiplex PCR assay. In TCRdb, the immuneACCESS table is reduced to in-frame sequences with V and J assigned. These tables do not hold every clone; where another copy was compared, an unresolved V gene accounts for under half, and the others remain unexplained. Here the sample has tens of thousands of clones; over 60% occur a single time. In total, the top ten clones hold 2% to 2.5% of the sample. Sequencing was performed on peripheral blood. These receptors originate from a man aged 65 to 79 with COVID-19, enrolled during active disease.

The CDR3 DNA sequence: TGTGCCAGCAGTTACCGCGGACAACTAGCTTTCTTT. The encoded protein is CASSYRGQLAFF. The chain couples TRBV6-5 to TRBJ1-1; a possible D gene is TRBD1 (5 bases). The CDR3 extends over 12 amino acids. CDR1 is MNHEY, CDR2 SVGAGI, per germline. V shed 2 bases and J shed 10 bases, with 11 bases lying between them.

The chain uses TRBV28 and TRBJ2-7; no clear D gene. The CDR3 has 12 residues. V shed 7 bases and J shed 1 base, with 8 bases lying between them. Germline lookup yields CDR1 MDHEN and CDR2 SYDVKM. For the CDR3, the DNA is TGTGCCAGCAAACATCCGTCCTACGAGCAGTACTTC. Translation: CASKHPSYEQYF. Full variable domain (missing parts from reference TRBV28 and TRBJ2-7): DVKVTQSSRYLVKRTGEKVFLECVQDMDHENMFWYRQDPGLGLRLIYFSYDVKMKEKGDIPEGYSVSREKKERFSLILESASTNQTSMYLCASKHPSYEQYFGPGTRLTVT.

CDR3 region: CASASSSGNSYEQYF. In nucleotides, the CDR3 is TGTGCCAGCGCATCCTCTAGCGGAAACTCCTACGAGCAGTACTTC. This chain joins TRBV14 and TRBJ2-7; TRBD2 agrees at 7 bases. The germline V gene encodes CDR1 SGHDN and CDR2 FVKESK. This CDR3 contains 15 residues. Germline trimming cut 8 bases from V and 0 bases from J; bases unmatched to any gene: 10.

The chain carries TRBV4-1 and TRBJ2-7; 13 bases agree with TRBD2. Trimming at V came to 7 bases and at J to 4 bases, leaving 4 bases not matched to a gene. The CDR3 has 14 residues. The germline gives CDR1 MGHRA, CDR2 YSYEKL. CDR3 sequence: CASKPGLAGYEQYF. The CDR3 DNA sequence: TGCGCCAGCAAACCGGGACTAGCGGGATACGAGCAGTACTTC.

V usage is TRBV6-6 and J usage is TRBJ2-3, with TRBD2 matching 10 bases. This CDR3 region has 13 residues. With V trimmed by 7 bases and J by 5 bases, 3 bases remained unmatched. Germline assignment: CDR1 MNHNY and CDR2 SVGAGI (reference sequence). CDR3 region: CASIASGRDTQYF. The CDR3 nucleotides read TGTGCCAGCATCGCTAGCGGGAGAGATACGCAGTATTTT.

The V call is TRBV5-1, the J call TRBJ2-7, with TRBD2 identical over 7 bases. Germline-derived CDR1 and CDR2 are SGHRS and YFSETQ. The CDR3 totals 16 residues. V dropped 0 bases and J dropped 2; count of bases not matched to a gene: 8. The CDR3 loop reads CASSLEPAGIPYEQYF. The CDR3 DNA sequence: TGCGCCAGCAGCTTGGAACCAGCGGGAATCCCCTACGAGCAGTACTTC.

The chain links TRBV7-2 to TRBJ2-1; 9 bases match TRBD2. The CDR3 sequence is 15 residues long. Unmatched junction bases numbered 10, after V lost 4 bases and J lost 9 bases. In germline, CDR1 is SGHTA, CDR2 FQGNSA. The CDR3 loop reads CASSSRVAGGGEQFF. The CDR3 nucleotides read TGTGCCAGCAGCTCGCGGGTGGCGGGAGGGGGTGAGCAGTTCTTC.

The V call is TRBV5-1, the J call TRBJ1-2; 7 nucleotides match TRBD1. The CDR3 has 15 residues. J gave up 6 bases and V 0 bases, and 8 bases lay outside the gene matches. CDR1 is SGHRS, CDR2 YFSETQ, per germline. DNA of the CDR3: TGCGCCAGCAGCTTGGGACAGGGAGGTACGGATGGCTACACCTTC. Its translation: CASSLGQGGTDGYTF.

J is TRBJ2-3 and V is TRBV11-2; D is uncertain. Trimming pared 5 bases from V and 1 base from J, leaving 13 bases between. CDR3 length equals 15 residues. Per germline, CDR1 SGHAT and CDR2 FQNNGV. The CDR3 region is CASSLGLHGTDTQYF. The CDR3, as DNA: TGTGCCAGCAGCCTGGGCCTCCACGGCACAGATACGCAGTATTTT.

J is TRBJ1-4 and V is TRBV30, with D possibly TRBD1 on 6 matching bases. There are 16 residues in the CDR3. CDR1 is GTSNPN and CDR2 is SVGIG in the germline V gene (reference sequence). Trimming cost V 3 bases and J 7 bases, with 21 bases left between them. The CDR3 protein is CAWSSPRGGSGEKLFF. Written as DNA, the CDR3 is TGTGCCTGGAGCTCACCAAGAGGGGGATCCGGTGAAAAACTGTTTTTT. The entire variable domain, with the rest obtained from reference TRBV30 and TRBJ1-4, is as follows: SQTIHQWPATLVQPVGSPLSLECTVEGTSNPNLYWYRQAAGRGLQLLFYSVGIGQISSEVPQNLSASRPQDRQFILSSKKLLLSDSGFYLCAWSSPRGGSGEKLFFGSGTQLSVL.

The chain links TRBV19 to TRBJ2-7, with 7 bases fitting TRBD2. The CDR3 consists of 14 residues. Unmatched junction bases numbered 14, after V lost 8 bases and J lost 7 bases. Germline CDR1 and CDR2: LNHDA and SQIVND (reference sequence). CDR3 bases: TGTGCCAGTCCCACGTTGGCGGGAGAAAGGGAGCAGTACTTC. Its translation: CASPTLAGEREQYF.

In this sample, this clone turned up a few times. The V and J genes are TRBV5-8 and TRBJ2-7; 7 nucleotides align to TRBD1. The CDR3 has 14 residues. Germline V lookup: CDR1 SGHTS, CDR2 YDEGEE. The junction had 6 bases not matched to a gene; V was cut back by 4 bases and J by 2 bases. The CDR3 nucleotides read TGTGCCAGCAGCGAGGGACAGAACACCTACGAGCAGTACTTC. Translation: CASSEGQNTYEQYF.

This clone occurred a few times. The chain is built from TRBV3-1 (or the pseudogene TRBV3-2) and TRBJ1-3, with D tentatively TRBD1 (6 bases). CDR1 and CDR2 (germline): LGHDT, YNNKEL (reference sequence). The CDR3 is 14 amino acids. V lost 1 base, J lost 5 bases, and 9 bases lay in between. The CDR3: CASSQVGQRNTIYF. In nucleotides, the CDR3 is TGTGCCAGCAGCCAAGTAGGACAGAGAAACACCATATATTTT.

The chain has TRBV10-3 and TRBJ1-1, with D maybe TRBD1 (6 bases). CDR3 length: 14 residues. Germline CDR1 ENHRY, CDR2 SYGVKD. V was clipped by 6 bases and J by 3 bases, with 14 bases between them. CDR3 sequence reads: CAISARGADTEAFF. CDR3 DNA: TGTGCCATCAGCGCACGGGGGGCCGACACTGAAGCTTTCTTT.

The J gene is TRBJ1-4, the V gene TRBV19, with a weak D call TRBD1 (6 bases). V lost 6 bases to trimming and J lost 5 bases, with 13 bases between them. From germline, CDR1 is LNHDA and CDR2 SQIVND (reference sequence). This CDR3 contains 14 residues. In DNA form, the CDR3 reads TGTGCCAGTAGGAAAGGACAGAACAATGAAAAACTGTTTTTT. Its protein is CASRKGQNNEKLFF.

The rearrangement joins TRBV6-1 to TRBJ2-4; a weak D match, TRBD1 (5 bases). The germline V gene encodes CDR1 MNHNS and CDR2 SASEGT. Trimming pared 0 bases from V and 0 bases from J, leaving 12 bases between. The CDR3 covers 17 residues. The CDR3 sequence: CASSEAWGSLAKNIQYF. In nucleotides, the CDR3 is TGTGCCAGCAGTGAAGCTTGGGGCAGTTTAGCCAAAAACATTCAGTACTTC.

This clone occurred a few times. The J gene is TRBJ1-6, the V gene TRBV5-4; 8 bases are shared with TRBD1. The germline gives CDR1 SGHNT, CDR2 YYREEE (reference sequence). With V trimmed by 4 bases and J by 3 bases, 6 bases remained unmatched. This CDR3 has 16 amino acids. CDR3 residues: CASSPGTGRYNSPLHF. CDR3 nucleotides: TGTGCCAGCAGCCCCGGGACAGGACGCTATAATTCACCCCTCCACTTT.

The rearrangement uses TRBV6-2 or TRBV6-3 and TRBJ1-1; a weak D match, TRBD1 (6 bases). This CDR3 region has 13 residues. V was cut by 5 bases and J by 5 bases, with 12 bases left in between. Germline values: CDR1 MNHEY, CDR2 SVGEGT. The CDR3 DNA reads TGTGCCAGCAGTGCTGAACAGGGAACTGAAGCTTTCTTT. Translated, it gives CASSAEQGTEAFF.

This chain links TRBV6-5 with TRBJ2-2; TRBD2 agrees at 7 bases. CDR1 and CDR2 from the germline V gene are MNHEY and SVGAGI. Trimming cost V 5 bases and J 6 bases; bases outside gene matches: 3. The CDR3 sequence is 13 residues long. CDR3 amino acids: CASSNRGAGELFF. For the CDR3, the DNA is TGTGCCAGCAGTAACCGGGGGGCCGGGGAGCTGTTTTTT.

J is TRBJ2-7 and V is TRBV5-1; TRBD1 is a possible D gene (5 bases). V lost 0 bases and J 5 bases, leaving 12 bases between the germline ends. The CDR3 is 14 amino acids. In germline, CDR1 is SGHRS, CDR2 YFSETQ. CDR3 in amino acids: CASSLGSGFDEQYF. CDR3 in DNA: TGCGCCAGCAGCTTGGGTTCAGGGTTCGACGAGCAGTACTTC. Combining the CDR3 with reference TRBV5-1 and TRBJ2-7 gives the whole variable domain KAGVTQTPRYLIKTRGQQVTLSCSPISGHRSVSWYQQTPGQGLQFLFEYFSETQRNKGNFPGRFSGRQFSNSRSEMNVSTLELGDSALYLCASSLGSGFDEQYFGPGTRLTVT.

This chain uses TRBV18 with TRBJ2-7; 7 nucleotides match TRBD1. The CDR3 consists of 13 residues. Germline CDR1 is KGHSH and CDR2 is LQKENI. J gave up 4 bases and V 4 bases, and 4 bases lay outside the gene matches. This CDR3 is CASSRDSRYEQYF. Here the CDR3 DNA reads TGTGCCAGCTCACGGGACAGTCGGTACGAGCAGTACTTC.